Below are 25 T cell receptor beta chains sequenced from a single sample in a study of long-term antiretroviral therapy in people with HIV. Sequencing used immunoSEQ v3.0 at survey level. The assay was immunoSEQ multiplex PCR, and TCRdb's table has in-frame clones only and misses some. This repertoire shows some 35,000 clones, approximately 94% found once; its top ten account for 3% to 4.5%. Sequencing used unsorted PBMCs, obtained 4.1 years after starting antiretroviral therapy. The receptors shown here come from a woman between 45 and 60 years old with HIV.

The chain recombines TRBV7-2 with TRBJ1-2, with TRBD1 matching over 8 bases. V shed 5 bases, J shed 8 bases, and the junction held 16 bases outside the gene matches. Germline V gene data show CDR1 as SGHTA and CDR2 as FQGNSA. The CDR3 totals 16 residues. The CDR3 here is CASSLNGGRGPSGYTF. The CDR3 nucleotides are TGTGCCAGCAGCCTCAACGGGGGCAGGGGGCCTTCGGGCTACACCTTC.

This clone was seen a single time. DNA of the CDR3: TGTGCCAGCATTGGTTCCCCGGGGGGGCCCGGGGAGCTGTTTTTT. This sequence encodes CASIGSPGGPGELFF. J is TRBJ2-2 and V is TRBV6-1, with 8 bases fitting TRBD2. Germline V CDR1 and CDR2: MNHNS, SASEGT. Losses at the gene ends were 7 bases for V and 6 bases for J; bases not matched to a gene: 10. This CDR3 is 15 amino acids long.

The chain carries TRBV27 and TRBJ1-6; a possible D gene is TRBD1 (6 bases). Germline CDR1 is MNHEY and CDR2 is SMNVEV (reference sequence). Between the trimmed V and J ends, which lost 5 bases and 5 bases, there was a span of 13 bases. The CDR3 is made up of 15 amino acids. For the CDR3, the DNA is TGTGCCAGCAGTCACGGACAGCTAGATAATTCACCCCTCCACTTT. Translating gives CASSHGQLDNSPLHF.

The genes are TRBV11-2 and TRBJ2-5; 7 bases map to TRBD1. Germline CDR1 reads SGHAT; CDR2 reads FQNNGV. J was trimmed by 13 bases and V by 3 bases; bases with no gene match: 17. This CDR3 is built from 15 residues. The CDR3 coding sequence is TGTGCCAGCAGCTTGGACCGGGACAGTTACCCAAGGCGGTACTTC. Translating it yields CASSLDRDSYPRRYF.

In the case of this clone: One junction end disagrees with the germline gene, perhaps due to a read error. The chain links TRBV7-7 to TRBJ2-5; D may be TRBD1 (5 bases). The CDR3 is 16 residues long. Germline CDR1 reads SSHAT; CDR2 reads FNYEAQ (reference sequence). This CDR3 reads CASSLGVRRPQETQYF. The CDR3 coding sequence is TGTGCTAGCAGCTTAGGGGTTCGTCGGCCCCAAGAGACCCAGTACTTC.

The chain links TRBV5-1 to TRBJ1-6; 8 bases are shared with TRBD1. The J segment lost 6 bases and the V segment lost 4 bases, leaving 6 bases of the junction unmatched. The CDR3 runs 15 residues. Germline CDR1 and CDR2: SGHRS and YFSETQ. This CDR3 is CASSPGTGINSPLHF. The CDR3 DNA reads TGCGCCAGCAGCCCTGGGACAGGCATTAATTCACCCCTCCACTTT.

The V call is TRBV6-5, the J call TRBJ2-7, with a tentative D call TRBD2 (6 bases). The germline V gene has CDR1 MNHEY and CDR2 SVGAGI. This CDR3 has 15 residues. The V end was cut by 0 bases, the J end by 2 bases, with 11 bases between. The CDR3 DNA is TGTGCCAGCAGTTACTCGAGGAGGGGTACCTACGAGCAGTACTTC. It specifies CASSYSRRGTYEQYF.

The chain combines TRBV19 with TRBJ1-2, with unresolved D. Deletions cut 3 bases from V and 3 bases from J, with 17 bases between. This CDR3 is 16 amino acids long. CDR1 and CDR2 (germline): LNHDA, SQIVND (reference sequence). The CDR3 coding sequence is TGTGCCAGTAGTATGGTGAGTCTGGAACAGTACTATGGCTACACCTTC. It specifies CASSMVSLEQYYGYTF.

In regard to this clone: An end of the junction does not agree with germline; a read error may underlie this. The CDR3 is CASSFSRKNPEAFF. CDR3 sequence (DNA): TGTGCCAGCAGCTTCTCCCGAAAGAACCCTGAAGCTTTCTTT. The V gene is TRBV7-2, the J gene TRBJ1-1, with D uncertain. The germline V gene encodes CDR1 SGHTA and CDR2 FQGNSA. This CDR3 has 14 residues.

This chain joins TRBV20-1 and TRBJ2-2, with unresolved D. The length of the CDR3 is 11 residues. V lost 7 bases, J lost 6 bases, and 9 bases lay in between. Germline V gene lookup returns CDR1 DFQATT and CDR2 SNEGSKA (reference sequence). Here the CDR3 DNA reads TGCAGTGGACGGAAGGCCGGGGAGCTGTTTTTT. Protein product: CSGRKAGELFF.

The V call is TRBV27, the J call TRBJ2-7; 7 bases fit TRBD1. The CDR3 has 16 residues. The ends lost 0 bases at V and 4 bases at J; junction bases unmatched: 9. Germline assignment: CDR1 MNHEY and CDR2 SMNVEV (reference sequence). CDR3 nucleotide sequence: TGTGCCAGCAGTTTATCCGCAGGGGGAAACCCTTACGAGCAGTACTTC. Encoded protein: CASSLSAGGNPYEQYF.

The J gene is TRBJ2-5, the V gene TRBV5-1; 8 bases map to TRBD2. Looked up from germline, CDR1 is SGHRS and CDR2 is YFSETQ. CDR3 length: 14 amino acids. Losses at the gene ends were 2 bases for V and 5 bases for J; bases not matched to a gene: 5. The CDR3 loop is CASSFVGGVETQYF. In DNA, the CDR3 is TGCGCCAGCAGCTTCGTCGGGGGGGTGGAGACCCAGTACTTC.

The chain recombines TRBV18 with TRBJ1-1; D gene unclear. Germline values: CDR1 KGHSH, CDR2 LQKENI. Trimming took off 4 bases at V and 0 bases at J, with 15 bases between the two ends. CDR3 size: 16 residues. The CDR3, as DNA: TGTGCCAGCTCACTCGAAATAGGGTTACTGAACACTGAAGCTTTCTTT. It specifies CASSLEIGLLNTEAFF.

The gene calls are TRBV2 and TRBJ1-6; 7 nucleotides align to TRBD1. The V and J ends lost 5 bases and 10 bases, in that order; junction bases with no gene match: 11. Germline CDR1 and CDR2: SNHLY and FYNNEI. The CDR3 has 15 residues. The CDR3 sequence: CASSTRTGYRSPLHF. The CDR3 region has the DNA TGTGCCAGCAGTACCCGGACAGGTTATCGATCACCCCTCCACTTT.

The chain carries TRBV2 and TRBJ2-6; 7 nucleotides agree with TRBD2. The CDR3 runs to 16 residues. Germline CDR1 is SNHLY and CDR2 is FYNNEI. V lost 4 bases, J lost 3 bases, and 6 bases stayed unmatched. In nucleotides, the CDR3 is TGTGCCAGCAGTGGGCCCGGGGGGTATGGGGCCAACGTCCTGACTTTC. Its protein is CASSGPGGYGANVLTF. The whole variable domain, remainder taken from reference TRBV2 and TRBJ2-6, is EPEVTQTPSHQVTQMGQEVILRCVPISNHLYFYWYRQILGQKVEFLVSFYNNEISEKSEIFDDQFSVERPDGSNFTLKIRSTKLEDSAMYFCASSGPGGYGANVLTFGAGSRLTVL.

This sequence joins TRBV7-9 and TRBJ1-1; possibly TRBD1 for D (5 bases). The length of the CDR3 is 15 residues. Germline assignment: CDR1 SEHNR and CDR2 FQNEAQ (reference sequence). Between the trimmed V and J ends, which lost 5 bases and 2 bases, there was a span of 15 bases. The CDR3 coding sequence is TGTGCCAGCAGCCTGATGGACATCACCAACACTGAAGCTTTCTTT. It translates to CASSLMDITNTEAFF. The full variable domain, rest sourced from reference TRBV7-9 and TRBJ1-1, is DTGVSQNPRHKITKRGQNVTFRCDPISEHNRLYWYRQTLGQGPEFLTYFQNEAQLEKSRLLSDRFSAERPKGSFSTLEIQRTEQGDSAMYLCASSLMDITNTEAFFGQGTRLTVV.

The J gene is TRBJ1-3, the V gene TRBV30, with D tentatively TRBD1 (6 bases). Trimming left V 4 bases short and J 2 bases short, with 12 bases between. This CDR3 contains 14 residues. Germline loops: CDR1 GTSNPN, CDR2 SVGIG (reference sequence). For the CDR3, the DNA is TGTGCCTGGACTGGAAGGGGGACTGGAAACACCATATATTTT. Translating gives CAWTGRGTGNTIYF. Together with reference TRBV30 and TRBJ1-3, the CDR3 gives the full variable domain: SQTIHQWPATLVQPVGSPLSLECTVEGTSNPNLYWYRQAAGRGLQLLFYSVGIGQISSEVPQNLSASRPQDRQFILSSKKLLLSDSGFYLCAWTGRGTGNTIYFGEGSWLTVV.

This sequence joins TRBV2 and TRBJ2-4; D gene unclear. In germline, CDR1 is SNHLY, CDR2 FYNNEI. Trimming took off 6 bases at V and 0 bases at J, with 9 bases between the two ends. The CDR3 is 14 amino acids. CDR3 loop: CASSLLIAKNIQYF. Written as DNA, the CDR3 is TGTGCCAGCAGCCTACTCATAGCCAAAAACATTCAGTACTTC.

The chain has TRBV7-3 and TRBJ2-7, with 14 bases aligning to TRBD2. The CDR3 covers 18 residues. Germline V gene data show CDR1 as SGHTA and CDR2 as FQGTGA. J gave up 2 bases and V 0 bases, and 6 bases lay outside the gene matches. The CDR3, as DNA: TGTGCCAGCAGCTTAACGGGGACTAGCGGGGGCCCGCCCTACGAGCAGTACTTC. Translated: CASSLTGTSGGPPYEQYF.

The chain joins TRBV29-1 to TRBJ2-5; no firm D call. The CDR3 consists of 12 residues. Trimming cost V 4 bases and J 2 bases, with 8 bases left between them. CDR1 is SQVTM, CDR2 ANQGSEA, per germline. DNA of the CDR3: TGCAGCGTTGTTGGAGATCAAGAGACCCAGTACTTC. This gives the protein CSVVGDQETQYF. Looking up the rest from reference TRBV29-1 and TRBJ2-5 gives the full variable domain: SAVISQKPSRDICQRGTSLTIQCQVDSQVTMMFWYRQQPGQSLTLIATANQGSEATYESGFVIDKFPISRPNLTFSTLTVSNMSPEDSSIYLCSVVGDQETQYFGPGTRLLVL.

CDR3 bases: TGCGCCAGCAGCCAAGAAGTAGGCTACACCGGGGAGCTGTTTTTT. It translates to CASSQEVGYTGELFF. J is TRBJ2-2 and V is TRBV4-1; D gene ambiguous. V was shortened by 0 bases and J by 3 bases, with 8 bases between the two germline ends. The V gene's germline CDR1 is MGHRA and CDR2 YSYEKL. This CDR3 is built from 15 residues.

V is TRBV18 and J is TRBJ1-6; D is undetermined. With 6 bases removed from V and 6 bases from J, the gap between germline ends came to 15 bases. CDR1 is KGHSH, CDR2 LQKENI, per germline. This CDR3 region has 15 residues. The CDR3 loop is CASSRAPGVNSPLHF. The CDR3 DNA reads TGTGCCAGCTCGCGGGCCCCTGGGGTTAATTCACCCCTCCACTTT. Drawing the rest from reference TRBV18 and TRBJ1-6, the complete variable domain is NAGVMQNPRHLVRRRGQEARLRCSPMKGHSHVYWYRQLPEEGLKFMVYLQKENIIDESGMPKERFSAEFPKEGPSILRIQQVVRGDSAAYFCASSRAPGVNSPLHFGNGTRLTVT.

This chain links TRBV11-2 with TRBJ1-5; no definite D call. From germline, CDR1 is SGHAT and CDR2 FQNNGV. The CDR3 runs 14 residues. The germline V and J ends were trimmed by 1 base and 4 bases, with 8 bases remaining between them. The DNA of the CDR3 is TGTGCCAGCAGCTTAGGGTACGGTAATCAGCCCCAGCATTTT. Residues: CASSLGYGNQPQHF.

The chain recombines TRBV4-1 with TRBJ1-2, with 8 bases that match TRBD1. V lost 1 base and J lost 4; bases outside the gene matches: 8. Per the germline V gene, CDR1 is MGHRA and CDR2 is YSYEKL. This CDR3 spans 16 amino acids. In DNA form, the CDR3 reads TGCGCCAGCAGCCAAGTTTCCGTTCAGGGGGCCTATGGCTACACCTTC. Protein sequence: CASSQVSVQGAYGYTF.

The chain links TRBV27 to TRBJ2-5, with unresolved D. Trimming pared 7 bases from V and 0 bases from J, leaving 9 bases between. The CDR3 runs 13 residues. In germline, CDR1 is MNHEY, CDR2 SMNVEV (reference sequence). CDR3 in DNA: TGTGCCAGCACGCCACGGAACCAAGAGACCCAGTACTTC. It encodes CASTPRNQETQYF.